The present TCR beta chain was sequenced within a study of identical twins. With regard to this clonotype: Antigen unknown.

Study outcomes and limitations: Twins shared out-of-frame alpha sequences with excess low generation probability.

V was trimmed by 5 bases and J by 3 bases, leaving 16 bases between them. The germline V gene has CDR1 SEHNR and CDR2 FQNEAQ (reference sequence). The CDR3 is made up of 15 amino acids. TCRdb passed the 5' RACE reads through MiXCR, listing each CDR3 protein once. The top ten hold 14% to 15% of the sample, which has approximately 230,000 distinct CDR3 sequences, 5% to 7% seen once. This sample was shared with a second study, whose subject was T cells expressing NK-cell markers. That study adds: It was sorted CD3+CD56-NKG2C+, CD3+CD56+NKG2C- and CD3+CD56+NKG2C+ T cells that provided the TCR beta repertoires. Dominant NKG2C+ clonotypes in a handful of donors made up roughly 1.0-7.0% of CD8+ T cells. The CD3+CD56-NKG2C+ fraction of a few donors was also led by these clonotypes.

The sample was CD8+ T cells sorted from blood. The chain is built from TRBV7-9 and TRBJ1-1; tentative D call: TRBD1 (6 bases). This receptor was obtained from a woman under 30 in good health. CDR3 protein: CASSQIGGGDTEAFF. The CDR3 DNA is TGTGCCAGCAGCCAAATCGGAGGGGGGGACACTGAAGCTTTCTTT.